This T cell receptor (beta chain) was sequenced in a study of shared clonotypes between healthy human individuals (dated by TCRdb to the early 2020s). Broadly, across the study: A couple of women and a few men aged 18 to 49 years were included in the cohort. For each donor, CD4 naive and CD4 memory were each run on three plates, CD8 naive on two plates, and CD8 memory on one plate. The study deeply sequenced blood TCR repertoires of about 5 healthy adults to estimate repertoire size and the extent of clonotype sharing between individuals. To increase sequencing depth and limit assay-specific biases, different laboratories used diverse techniques to prepare libraries and sequence TCR repertoires. Leukapheresis yielded between about 0.94 and 9 billion PBMCs per donor. Study-wide conclusions, independent of this receptor: Sampling was restricted to blood, and TCR repertoires in tissue are likely to differ from TCR repertoires in blood. Pairwise subsampling indicated that sequencing depth was expected to affect the degree of clonotype sharing among donors. Naive subsets generally had larger estimated clonotype richness than memory subsets did. When four donors were compared, the shared fraction of clonotypes was roughly 5% for naive CD4, over 3% for naive CD8, 2% to 2.5% for memory CD4, and 0.4% for memory CD8. Even with the large sequencing depth, rarefaction of the sorted-subset datasets indicated that sequencing was incomplete. Higher generation probabilities were observed for clonotypes shared by all four sorted-subset donors than for non-shared clonotypes. The small number of donors limited the genetic and exposure-history diversity represented.

CDR1 and CDR2 are read off the germline V gene (reference sequence) as LNHNV and YYDKDF. Inclusive of the bounding cysteine and phenylalanine, the CDR3 is 15 residues long. This entry keeps only the CDR3 DNA: 45 bases, framed from base 1. Deletion took 3 bases off V and 9 bases off J, with a span of 18 bases between the germline ends. Only one count was recorded for this clone. Which antigen it targets is not known. No per-base quality is available; no much larger clone lies one base away. Using the deep immunoSEQ assay, multiplex PCR amplified TCR CDR3 regions from genomic DNA. Extracted genomic DNA from each cell subset was spread evenly across all wells of several immunoSEQ 96-well plates, with each plate serving as a replicate. Each replicate PCR for sorted subsets received roughly 200 ng genomic DNA, equal to roughly 30,000 T cell genomes. Purified libraries were measured with a Qubit 3.0 fluorometer, size-checked on a Bioanalyzer 2100, and measured again with the KAPA Library Quantification kit. Every immunoSEQ 96-well plate was sequenced on a dedicated single-read 150-cycle Illumina NextSeq 550 flow cell. As for the original processing: Because the immunoSEQ output included only junctional sequences and no quality scores, the filtering could not be the same as the filtering used for full-length reads. Sequences were annotated with PyIR, a Python wrapper for IgBLAST v1.9, using IMGT germline references to assign V/J genes and CDR3. Reads with weak V/J assignments (E-value above 1e-6), missing CDR3, stop codons, out-of-frame junctions, or ambiguous translated residues were removed. A V3J clonotype was defined by an identical inferred V gene, J gene, and CDR3 amino acid sequence. The percentage overlap between two repertoires was calculated by dividing the number of shared unique clonotypes by the size of the smaller repertoire. RTK rarefaction, the Chao1 estimator, and Recon v2.1 estimates of unobserved clonotypes were used to assess repertoire richness. Generation probabilities for all TCRbeta clonotypes obtained by the gDNA method from four donors were computed using OLGA. In TCRdb, the immuneACCESS table is reduced to in-frame sequences with V and J assigned. These tables do not hold every clone; where another copy was compared, an unresolved V gene accounts for under half, and the others remain unexplained. That table supplies the V and J calls and clone size; D and trimming were determined from the DNA. For this sample the table gives approximately 1.5 million clones, of which approximately 98.5% were detected only once. Clones ranked in the top ten supply around 0.33% of the sample.

The donors were healthy, HIV-negative adults with no recently reported acute infections or vaccinations. Every donor was a Caucasian adult living in Nashville, Tennessee, USA. CD4+ T cells were enriched through magnetic negative selection, after which naive cells were positively selected on CD45RA and the remaining negative fraction served as the memory subset. Blood was collected by leukapheresis, and PBMCs were isolated by Ficoll-Histopaque density gradient centrifugation and then cryopreserved in liquid nitrogen vapor phase. Analytical flow cytometry was used to check the purity and quantity of each magnetically sorted T cell population. Each sorted fraction had its genomic DNA isolated and then quantified by UV absorbance on a Nanodrop 2000c.

The sequence was obtained from a man between 25 and 39 years old in good health. The specimen was naive CD4+ T cells sorted from blood. Taken with the paper, the label for cell subset or site translates to: CD45RA+ positively selected. The chain is assembled from TRBV15 and TRBJ2-1; TRBD1 is perhaps the D gene, given 6 matching bases. CDR3 reads: CATSRDIQGSGEQFF. At the DNA level, the sequence is TGTGCCACCAGCAGGGATATACAGGGATCCGGTGAGCAGTTCTTC.